One sample yielded the 2 T cell receptor beta chains listed below, sequenced in a study of blood T cell repertoires in COVID-19. Sequencing used immunoSEQ multiplex PCR; TCRdb keeps in-frame clones, though not all of them. The profile shows 95,000 to 120,000 clones, about 85% of them singletons. Sequenced sample: peripheral blood. The origin of the receptors is a woman in her sixties or seventies with COVID-19, enrolled during active disease.

The chain joins TRBV14 to TRBJ1-3; no definite D call. Germline loops: CDR1 SGHDN, CDR2 FVKESK. V was pared by 0 bases and J by 4 bases, with 10 bases between. CDR3 size: 15 residues. This CDR3 is CASSQDFLSGNTIYF. The CDR3 DNA reads as TGTGCCAGCAGCCAAGATTTCCTGTCGGGAAACACCATATATTTT.

The chain uses TRBV25-1 and TRBJ1-3; D is uncertain. CDR1 is MGHDK, CDR2 SYGVNS, per germline. Trimming shortened V by 3 bases and J by 0 bases, and 15 bases separated the two germline ends. This CDR3 comprises 17 residues. CDR3 DNA sequence: TGTGCCAGCAGTGACCCAACCGGGAGCCCCTCTGGAAACACCATATATTTT. This codes for CASSDPTGSPSGNTIYF.